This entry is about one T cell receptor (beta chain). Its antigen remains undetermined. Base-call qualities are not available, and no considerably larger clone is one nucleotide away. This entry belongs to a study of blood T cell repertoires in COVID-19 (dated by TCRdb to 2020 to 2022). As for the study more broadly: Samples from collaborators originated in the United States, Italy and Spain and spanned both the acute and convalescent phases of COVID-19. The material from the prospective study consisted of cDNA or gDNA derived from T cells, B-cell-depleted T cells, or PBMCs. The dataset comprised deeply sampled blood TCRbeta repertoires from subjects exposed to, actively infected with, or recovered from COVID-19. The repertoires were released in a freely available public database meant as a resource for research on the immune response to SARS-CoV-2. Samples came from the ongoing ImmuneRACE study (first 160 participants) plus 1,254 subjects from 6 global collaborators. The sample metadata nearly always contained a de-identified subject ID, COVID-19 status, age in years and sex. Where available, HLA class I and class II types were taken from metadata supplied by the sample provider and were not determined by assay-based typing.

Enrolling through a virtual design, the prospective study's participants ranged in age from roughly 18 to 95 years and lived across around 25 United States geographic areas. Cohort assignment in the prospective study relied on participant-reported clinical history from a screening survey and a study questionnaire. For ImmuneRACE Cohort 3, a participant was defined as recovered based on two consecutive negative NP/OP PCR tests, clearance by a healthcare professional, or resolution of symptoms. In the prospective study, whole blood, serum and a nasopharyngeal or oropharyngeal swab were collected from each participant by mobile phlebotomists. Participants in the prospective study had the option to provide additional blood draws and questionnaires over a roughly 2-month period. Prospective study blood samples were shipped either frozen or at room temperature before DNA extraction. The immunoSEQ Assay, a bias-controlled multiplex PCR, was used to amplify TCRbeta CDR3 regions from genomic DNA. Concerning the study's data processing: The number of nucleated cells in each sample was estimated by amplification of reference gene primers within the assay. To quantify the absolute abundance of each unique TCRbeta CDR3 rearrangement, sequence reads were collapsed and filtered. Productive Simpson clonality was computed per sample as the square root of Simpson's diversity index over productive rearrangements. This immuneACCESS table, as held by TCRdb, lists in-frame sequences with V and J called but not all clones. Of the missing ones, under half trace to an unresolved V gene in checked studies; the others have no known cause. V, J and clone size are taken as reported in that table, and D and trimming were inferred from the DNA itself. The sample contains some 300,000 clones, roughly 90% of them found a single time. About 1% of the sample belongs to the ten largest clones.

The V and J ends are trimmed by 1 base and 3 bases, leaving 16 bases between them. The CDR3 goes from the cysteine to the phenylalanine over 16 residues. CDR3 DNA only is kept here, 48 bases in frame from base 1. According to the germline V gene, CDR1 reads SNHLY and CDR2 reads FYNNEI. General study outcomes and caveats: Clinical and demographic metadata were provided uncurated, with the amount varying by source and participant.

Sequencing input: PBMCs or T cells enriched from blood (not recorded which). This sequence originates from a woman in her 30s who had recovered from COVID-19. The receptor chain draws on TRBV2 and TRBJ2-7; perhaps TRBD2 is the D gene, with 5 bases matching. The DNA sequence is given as TGTGCCAGCAGTGAAGGTGTGCGGGCTCCACTCTACGAGCAGTACTTC. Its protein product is CASSEGVRAPLYEQYF.